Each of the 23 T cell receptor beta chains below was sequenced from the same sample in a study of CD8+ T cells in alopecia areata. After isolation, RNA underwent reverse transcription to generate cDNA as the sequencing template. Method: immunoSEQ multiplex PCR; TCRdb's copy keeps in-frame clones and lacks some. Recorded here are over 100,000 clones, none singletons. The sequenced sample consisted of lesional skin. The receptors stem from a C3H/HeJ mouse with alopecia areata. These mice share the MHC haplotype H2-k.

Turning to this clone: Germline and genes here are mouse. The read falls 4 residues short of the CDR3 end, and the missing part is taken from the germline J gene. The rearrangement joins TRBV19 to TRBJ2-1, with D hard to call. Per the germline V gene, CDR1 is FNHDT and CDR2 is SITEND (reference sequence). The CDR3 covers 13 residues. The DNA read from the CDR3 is TGTGCCAGCAGTATACACAGTGGCGCT. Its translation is CASSIHSGA. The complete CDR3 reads CASSIHSGAEQFF.

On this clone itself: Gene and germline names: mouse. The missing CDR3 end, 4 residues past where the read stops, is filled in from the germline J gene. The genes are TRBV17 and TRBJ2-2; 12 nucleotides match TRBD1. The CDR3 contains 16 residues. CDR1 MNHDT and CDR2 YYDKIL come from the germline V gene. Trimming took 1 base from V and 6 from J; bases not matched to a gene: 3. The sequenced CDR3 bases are TGTGCTAGCAGTAGAGTGGGACAGGGGGCCCCCGGG. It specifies CASSRVGQGAPG. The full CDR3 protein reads CASSRVGQGAPGQLYF.

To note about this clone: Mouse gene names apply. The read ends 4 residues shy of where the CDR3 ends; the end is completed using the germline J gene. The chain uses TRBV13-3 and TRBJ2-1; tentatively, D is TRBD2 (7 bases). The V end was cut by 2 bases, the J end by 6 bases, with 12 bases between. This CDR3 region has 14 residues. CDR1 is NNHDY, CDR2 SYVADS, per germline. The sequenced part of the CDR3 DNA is TGTGCCAGCAGTGAAAGAGGGGGGCGTGCT. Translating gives CASSERGGRA. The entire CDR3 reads CASSERGGRAEQFF.

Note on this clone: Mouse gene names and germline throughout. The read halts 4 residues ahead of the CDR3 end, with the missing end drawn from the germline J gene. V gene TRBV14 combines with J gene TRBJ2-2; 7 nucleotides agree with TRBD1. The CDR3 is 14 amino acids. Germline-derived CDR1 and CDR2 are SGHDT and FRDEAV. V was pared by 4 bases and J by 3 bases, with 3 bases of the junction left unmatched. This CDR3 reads CASSRQGDTGQLYF. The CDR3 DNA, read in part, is TGTGCCAGCAGTCGACAGGGCGACACCGGG.

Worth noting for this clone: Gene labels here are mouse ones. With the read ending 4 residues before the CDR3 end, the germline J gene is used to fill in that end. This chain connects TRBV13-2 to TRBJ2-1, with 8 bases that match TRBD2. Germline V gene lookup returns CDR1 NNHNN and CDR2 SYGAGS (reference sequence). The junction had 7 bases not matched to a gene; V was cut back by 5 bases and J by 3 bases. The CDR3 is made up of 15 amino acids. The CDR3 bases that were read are TGTGCCAGCGGGTCCCCCGGGACTGGCTATGCT. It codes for CASGSPGTGYA. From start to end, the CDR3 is CASGSPGTGYAEQFF.

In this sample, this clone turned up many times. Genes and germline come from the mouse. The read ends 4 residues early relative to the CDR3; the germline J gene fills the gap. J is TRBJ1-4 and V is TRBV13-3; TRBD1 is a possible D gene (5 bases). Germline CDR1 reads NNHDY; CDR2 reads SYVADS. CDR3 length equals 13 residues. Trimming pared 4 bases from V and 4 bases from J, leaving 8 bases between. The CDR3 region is CASSPGLNERLFF. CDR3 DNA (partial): TGTGCCAGCAGTCCAGGGCTCAACGAA.

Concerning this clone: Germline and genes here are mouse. CDR3 sequence reads: CASSEMGGSAEQFF. The sequenced part of the CDR3 DNA is TGTGCCAGCAGTGAGATGGGGGGGAGTGCT. This sequence joins TRBV13-1 and TRBJ2-1; 8 bases line up with TRBD2. The read stops 4 residues short of the end of the CDR3; the missing end is completed from the germline J gene. CDR1 and CDR2 (germline): NSHNY, SYGAGN. CDR3 length: 14 residues. The trim removed 2 bases at V and 6 bases at J, leaving 4 bases unmatched.

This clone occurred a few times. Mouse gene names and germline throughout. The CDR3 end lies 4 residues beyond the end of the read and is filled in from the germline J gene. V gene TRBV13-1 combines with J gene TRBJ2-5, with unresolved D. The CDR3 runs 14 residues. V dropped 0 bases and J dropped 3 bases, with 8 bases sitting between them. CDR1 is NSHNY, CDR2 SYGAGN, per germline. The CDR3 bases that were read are TGTGCCAGCAGTGATGTGCTGGATCAAGAC. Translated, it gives CASSDVLDQD. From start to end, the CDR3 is CASSDVLDQDTQYF.

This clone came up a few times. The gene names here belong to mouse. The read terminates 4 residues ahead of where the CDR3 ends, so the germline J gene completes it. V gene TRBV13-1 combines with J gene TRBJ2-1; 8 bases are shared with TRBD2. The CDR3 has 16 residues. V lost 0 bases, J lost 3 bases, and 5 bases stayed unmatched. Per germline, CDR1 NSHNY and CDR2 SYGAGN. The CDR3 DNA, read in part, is TGTGCCAGCAGTGATGGCGGGACTGGCCCCTATGCT. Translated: CASSDGGTGPYA. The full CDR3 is CASSDGGTGPYAEQFF.

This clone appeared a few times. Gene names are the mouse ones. Here the CDR3 reads CASSMWGSNSDYTF. CDR3 bases read: TGTGCCAGCAGTATGTGGGGGTCAAACTCC. The V gene is TRBV19, the J gene TRBJ1-2, with D possibly matching TRBD1 (5 bases). The CDR3 end lies 4 residues beyond the end of the read and is filled in from the germline J gene. With 2 bases removed from V and 0 bases from J, the gap between germline ends came to 8 bases. The CDR3 loop spans 14 amino acids. Looked up from germline, CDR1 is FNHDT and CDR2 is SITEND (reference sequence).

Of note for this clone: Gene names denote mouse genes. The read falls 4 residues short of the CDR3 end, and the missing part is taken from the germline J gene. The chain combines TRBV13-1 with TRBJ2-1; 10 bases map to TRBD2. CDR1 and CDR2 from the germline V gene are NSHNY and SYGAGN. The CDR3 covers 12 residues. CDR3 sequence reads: CASQTGGAEQFF. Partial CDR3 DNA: TGTGCCAGCCAGACTGGGGGGGCT.

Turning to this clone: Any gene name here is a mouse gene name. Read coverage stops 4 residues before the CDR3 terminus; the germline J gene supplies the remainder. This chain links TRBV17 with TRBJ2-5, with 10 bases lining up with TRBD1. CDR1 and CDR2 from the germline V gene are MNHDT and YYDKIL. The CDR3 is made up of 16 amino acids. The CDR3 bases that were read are TGTGCTAGCAGTAGAGATCGGGGGACAGGGGTTGAC. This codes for CASSRDRGTGVD. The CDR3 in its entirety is CASSRDRGTGVDTQYF.

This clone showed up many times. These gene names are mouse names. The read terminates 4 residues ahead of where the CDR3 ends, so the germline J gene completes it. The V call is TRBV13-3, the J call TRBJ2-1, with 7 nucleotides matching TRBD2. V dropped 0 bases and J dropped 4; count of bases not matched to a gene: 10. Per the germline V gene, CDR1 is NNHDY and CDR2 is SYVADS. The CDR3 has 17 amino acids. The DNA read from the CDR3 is TGTGCCAGCAGTGATGCCCACTGGGGAAGAGGGTATGCT. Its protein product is CASSDAHWGRGYA. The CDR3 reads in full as CASSDAHWGRGYAEQFF.

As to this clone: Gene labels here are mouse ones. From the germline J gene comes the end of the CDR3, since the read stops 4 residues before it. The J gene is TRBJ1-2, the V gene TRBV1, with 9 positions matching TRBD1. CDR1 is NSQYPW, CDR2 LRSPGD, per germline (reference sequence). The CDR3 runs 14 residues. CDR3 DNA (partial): TGCACCTGCAGTGCACACAGGGGGCGCACC. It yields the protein CTCSAHRGRT. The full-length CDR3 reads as CTCSAHRGRTDYTF.

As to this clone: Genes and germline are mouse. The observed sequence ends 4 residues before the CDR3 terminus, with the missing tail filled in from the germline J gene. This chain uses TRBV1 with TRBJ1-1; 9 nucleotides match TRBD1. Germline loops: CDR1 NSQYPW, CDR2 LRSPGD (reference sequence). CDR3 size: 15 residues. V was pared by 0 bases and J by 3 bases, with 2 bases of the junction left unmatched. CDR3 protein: CTCSADDRGDTEVFF. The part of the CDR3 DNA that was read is TGCACCTGCAGTGCAGATGACAGGGGGGACACA.

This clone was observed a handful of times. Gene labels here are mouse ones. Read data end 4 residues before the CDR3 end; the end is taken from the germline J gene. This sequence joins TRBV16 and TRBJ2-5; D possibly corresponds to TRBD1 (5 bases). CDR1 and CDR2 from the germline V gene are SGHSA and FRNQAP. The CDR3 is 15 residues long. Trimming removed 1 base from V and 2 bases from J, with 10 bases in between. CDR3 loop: CASSLGTKLQDTQYF. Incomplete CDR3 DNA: TGTGCAAGCAGCTTAGGGACAAAACTCCAAGAC.

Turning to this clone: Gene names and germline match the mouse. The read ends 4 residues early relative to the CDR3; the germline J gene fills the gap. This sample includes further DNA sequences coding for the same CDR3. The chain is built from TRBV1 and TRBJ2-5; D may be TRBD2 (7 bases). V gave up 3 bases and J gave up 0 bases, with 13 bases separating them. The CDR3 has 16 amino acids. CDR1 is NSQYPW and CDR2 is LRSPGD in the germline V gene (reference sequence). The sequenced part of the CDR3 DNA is TGCACCTGCAGTGCTGAGGGGGGGGTTAACCAAGAC. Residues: CTCSAEGGVNQD. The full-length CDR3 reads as CTCSAEGGVNQDTQYF.

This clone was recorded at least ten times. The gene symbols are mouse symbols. The sequenced part of the CDR3 DNA is TGTGCCAGCAAGGGCACCGGG. Amino acids: CASKGTG. The entire CDR3 protein is CASKGTGQLYF. V gene TRBV13-3 combines with J gene TRBJ2-2; D is unresolved. The read halts 4 residues ahead of the CDR3 end, with the missing end drawn from the germline J gene. Germline V gene lookup returns CDR1 NNHDY and CDR2 SYVADS. This CDR3 contains 11 residues. The V gene lost 6 bases and the J gene lost 4 bases, with 4 bases spanning the gap.

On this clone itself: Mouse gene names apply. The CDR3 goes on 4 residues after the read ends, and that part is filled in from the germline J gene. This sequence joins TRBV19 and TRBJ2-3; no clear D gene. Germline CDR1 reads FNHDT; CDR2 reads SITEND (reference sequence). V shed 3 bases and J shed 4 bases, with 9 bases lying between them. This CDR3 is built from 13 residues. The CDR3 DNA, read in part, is TGTGCCAGCAGTAATGAGGGTTCAGAA. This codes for CASSNEGSE. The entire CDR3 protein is CASSNEGSETLYF.

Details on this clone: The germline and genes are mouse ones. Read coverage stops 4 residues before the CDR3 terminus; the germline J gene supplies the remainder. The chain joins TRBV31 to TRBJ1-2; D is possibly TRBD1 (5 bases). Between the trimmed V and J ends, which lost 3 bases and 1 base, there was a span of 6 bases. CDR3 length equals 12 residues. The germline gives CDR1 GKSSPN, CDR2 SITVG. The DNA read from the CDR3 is TGTGCCTGGAGGGACAAAAACTCC. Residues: CAWRDKNS. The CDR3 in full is CAWRDKNSDYTF.

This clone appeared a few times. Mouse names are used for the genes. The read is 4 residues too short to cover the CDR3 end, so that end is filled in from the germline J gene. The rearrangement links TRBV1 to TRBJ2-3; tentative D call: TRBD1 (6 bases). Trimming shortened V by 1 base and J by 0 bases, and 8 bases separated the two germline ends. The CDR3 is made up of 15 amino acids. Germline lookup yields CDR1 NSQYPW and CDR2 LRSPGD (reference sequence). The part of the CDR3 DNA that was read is TGCACCTGCAGTGCAGTCGACAGGAGTGCAGAA. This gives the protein CTCSAVDRSAE. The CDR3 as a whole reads CTCSAVDRSAETLYF.

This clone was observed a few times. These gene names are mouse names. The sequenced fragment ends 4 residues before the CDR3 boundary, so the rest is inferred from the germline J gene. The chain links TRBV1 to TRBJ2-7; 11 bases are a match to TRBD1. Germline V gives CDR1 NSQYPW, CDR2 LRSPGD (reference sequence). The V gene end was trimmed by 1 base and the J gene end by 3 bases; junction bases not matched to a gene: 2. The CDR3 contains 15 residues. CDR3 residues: CTCSAAGQGDYEQYF. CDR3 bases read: TGCACCTGCAGTGCAGCGGGACAGGGGGACTAT.

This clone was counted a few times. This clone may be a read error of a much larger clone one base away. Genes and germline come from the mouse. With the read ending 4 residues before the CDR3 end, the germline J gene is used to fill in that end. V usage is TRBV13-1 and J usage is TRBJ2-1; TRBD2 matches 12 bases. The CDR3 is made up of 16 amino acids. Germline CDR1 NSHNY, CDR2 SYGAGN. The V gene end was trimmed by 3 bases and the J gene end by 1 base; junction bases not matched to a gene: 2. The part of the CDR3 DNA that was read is TGTGCCAGCAGTGCCGGGACTGGGGGGAACTATGCT. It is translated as CASSAGTGGNYA. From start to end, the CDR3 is CASSAGTGGNYAEQFF.